This passage covers 22 T cell receptor beta chains from one sample sequenced in a study of shared clonotypes between healthy human individuals. TCRdb's copy holds only in-frame clones and misses some; the assay was immunoSEQ multiplex PCR. The sample includes some 2 million clones, less than 95% of them seen just once. Selected positively for CCR7 and CD45RO-negative, naive CD8 cells excluded terminally differentiated effector memory CD45RA+ cells. Sequenced input: naive CD8+ T cells sorted from blood. The receptors come from a man aged 18 to 29 in good health.

The chain uses TRBV4-1 and TRBJ2-7; 9 nucleotides match TRBD1. Losses at the gene ends were 0 bases for V and 6 bases for J; bases not matched to a gene: 6. The CDR3 length is 15 residues. Germline CDR1 MGHRA, CDR2 YSYEKL. The CDR3 sequence: CASSQDLWDRAEQYF. CDR3 DNA: TGCGCCAGCAGCCAAGATTTGTGGGACAGGGCCGAGCAGTACTTC.

This chain links TRBV19 with TRBJ2-7; D may be TRBD2 (6 bases). The germline CDR1 and CDR2 sequences are LNHDA and SQIVND (reference sequence). The CDR3 is 15 amino acids. V lost 6 bases, J lost 6 bases, and 21 bases lay in between. CDR3 protein: CASSLQGSSGGEQYF. In DNA form, the CDR3 reads TGTGCCAGTAGCCTCCAGGGTTCCTCCGGGGGCGAGCAGTACTTC.

This sequence joins TRBV6-1 and TRBJ2-3; 11 nucleotides line up with TRBD2. This CDR3 region has 15 residues. V was pared by 2 bases and J by 4 bases, with 2 bases of the junction left unmatched. Looked up from germline, CDR1 is MNHNS and CDR2 is SASEGT. The DNA of the CDR3 is TGTGCCAGCAGTGAACTAGCGGGAGGTGCAGATACGCAGTATTTT. Its protein product is CASSELAGGADTQYF.

This clone occurred a few times. The sample carries other DNA sequences with the same CDR3. J is TRBJ1-1 and V is TRBV19; D is unresolved. Per germline, CDR1 LNHDA and CDR2 SQIVND (reference sequence). Trimming pared 1 base from V and 4 bases from J, leaving 4 bases between. The length of the CDR3 is 12 residues. CDR3 sequence (DNA): TGTGCCAGTAGTATAGCAGGCACTGAAGCTTTCTTT. Protein product: CASSIAGTEAFF.

The chain uses TRBV19 and TRBJ2-1, with D perhaps given as TRBD1 or TRBD2 (5 bases each). The germline gives CDR1 LNHDA, CDR2 SQIVND (reference sequence). Trimming removed 3 bases from V and 3 bases from J, with 15 bases in between. The CDR3 totals 16 residues. The CDR3 loop reads CASSIRGVSYYNEQFF. The CDR3, as DNA: TGTGCCAGTAGTATTCGGGGCGTTTCCTACTACAATGAGCAGTTCTTC.

V usage is TRBV27 and J usage is TRBJ2-1; TRBD2 might be the D (7 bases). Germline V gene lookup returns CDR1 MNHEY and CDR2 SMNVEV (reference sequence). The ends were cut back, 3 bases at V and 6 bases at J, with 12 bases in the middle. This CDR3 has 14 amino acids. The CDR3 sequence is CASSLAGAVNEQFF. The CDR3 nucleotides read TGTGCCAGCAGTTTGGCGGGGGCGGTCAATGAGCAGTTCTTC.

V is TRBV5-5 and J is TRBJ2-7; the D gene is possibly TRBD2 (5 bases). CDR1 is SGHKS and CDR2 is YYEKEE in the germline V gene (reference sequence). Trimming took off 4 bases at V and 2 bases at J, with 22 bases between the two ends. CDR3 length: 17 amino acids. The DNA of the CDR3 is TGTGCCAGCAGCCCAGTGTTTACTAGGGATTATCCCTACGAGCAGTACTTC. It codes for CASSPVFTRDYPYEQYF. The full variable domain, with the rest looked up from reference TRBV5-5 and TRBJ2-7, is DAGVTQSPTHLIKTRGQQVTLRCSPISGHKSVSWYQQVLGQGPQFIFQYYEKEERGRGNFPDRFSARQFPNYSSELNVNALLLGDSALYLCASSPVFTRDYPYEQYFGPGTRLTVT.

This chain joins TRBV6-5 and TRBJ2-7; D uncertain. The CDR3 sequence is 13 residues long. The germline V gene has CDR1 MNHEY and CDR2 SVGAGI. V was trimmed by 0 bases and J by 7 bases, leaving 10 bases between them. In DNA, the CDR3 is TGTGCCAGCAGTTACTCGGGGATGAGGGAGCAGTACTTC. Its protein product is CASSYSGMREQYF.

Details on this clone: Distinct nucleotide sequences in the sample also encode this CDR3. The chain is built from TRBV6-6 and TRBJ2-7; no firm D call. Germline values: CDR1 MNHNY, CDR2 SVGAGI (reference sequence). This CDR3 is 11 amino acids long. Trimming stripped 8 bases from V and 0 bases from J, with 5 bases between. The DNA of the CDR3 is TGTGCCAGCTCAGACTCCTACGAGCAGTACTTC. As protein: CASSDSYEQYF.

The chain carries TRBV19 and TRBJ1-2; 7 positions agree with TRBD1. Trimming at V came to 3 bases and at J to 5 bases, leaving 9 bases not matched to a gene. CDR1 and CDR2 (germline): LNHDA, SQIVND (reference sequence). The CDR3 is 15 amino acids. CDR3 nucleotides: TGTGCCAGTAGTATCTTTACAGGGGATTCTTATGGCTACACCTTC. Amino acid sequence: CASSIFTGDSYGYTF.

Comment on this clone: Other DNA sequences from this sample encode an identical CDR3 as well. The chain couples TRBV7-9 to TRBJ1-5; D may be TRBD1 (6 bases). This CDR3 has 14 amino acids. Per the germline V gene, CDR1 is SEHNR and CDR2 is FQNEAQ (reference sequence). V lost 5 bases, J lost 0 bases, and 8 bases lay in between. The CDR3 protein is CASSRGGSNQPQHF. DNA for the CDR3: TGTGCCAGCAGCCGAGGGGGTAGCAATCAGCCCCAGCATTTT.

This sequence joins TRBV15 and TRBJ1-3, with a possible D match to TRBD1 (6 bases). V shed 1 base and J shed 4 bases, with 14 bases lying between them. Germline values: CDR1 LNHNV, CDR2 YYDKDF (reference sequence). The CDR3 totals 16 residues. CDR3 DNA sequence: TGTGCCACCAGCAGAGCCCCTGAGGGGGAGGGAAACACCATATATTTT. Encoded protein: CATSRAPEGEGNTIYF. The variable domain in full, completed from reference TRBV15 and TRBJ1-3, reads DAMVIQNPRYQVTQFGKPVTLSCSQTLNHNVMYWYQQKSSQAPKLLFHYYDKDFNNEADTPDNFQSRRPNTSFCFLDIRSPGLGDTAMYLCATSRAPEGEGNTIYFGEGSWLTVV.

The chain joins TRBV27 to TRBJ1-2; D is ambiguous. The germline V gene has CDR1 MNHEY and CDR2 SMNVEV (reference sequence). V gave up 6 bases and J gave up 3 bases, with 20 bases separating them. The CDR3 covers 16 residues. The CDR3 region is CASSPSAGVLDYGYTF. The DNA of the CDR3 is TGTGCCAGCAGCCCTTCCGCAGGCGTTCTGGACTATGGCTACACCTTC.

This clone was observed a few times. The chain uses TRBV9 and TRBJ1-2; D gene unclear. Germline V gene data show CDR1 as SGDLS and CDR2 as YYNGEE. V was trimmed by 4 bases and J by 4 bases, leaving 14 bases between them. CDR3 length equals 14 residues. CDR3 DNA sequence: TGTGCCAGCAGCTTAGGACCGAGCGCCTATGGCTACACCTTC. Encoded protein: CASSLGPSAYGYTF.

V gene TRBV13 combines with J gene TRBJ1-1; the D is unclear. Germline CDR1 reads PRHDT; CDR2 reads FYEKMQ (reference sequence). CDR3 length: 14 residues. Trimming removed 2 bases at V and 7 bases at J, with 14 bases between. CDR3 protein: CASSLFAVGGEAFF. CDR3 DNA sequence: TGTGCCAGCAGCTTATTTGCGGTTGGCGGTGAAGCTTTCTTT.

The chain has TRBV27 and TRBJ1-1; perhaps TRBD1 as D (5 bases). With 1 base removed from V and 4 bases from J, the gap between germline ends came to 10 bases. This CDR3 has 14 amino acids. Germline V gene lookup returns CDR1 MNHEY and CDR2 SMNVEV (reference sequence). CDR3: CASSLLGEPTEAFF. DNA for the CDR3: TGTGCCAGCAGTTTATTGGGGGAGCCCACTGAAGCTTTCTTT.

The chain employs TRBV27 and TRBJ2-1; TRBD2 agrees at 8 bases. Looked up from germline, CDR1 is MNHEY and CDR2 is SMNVEV (reference sequence). This CDR3 comprises 15 residues. Losses at the gene ends were 8 bases for V and 4 bases for J; bases not matched to a gene: 10. CDR3: CASGFSGITYNEQFF. CDR3 sequence (DNA): TGTGCCAGCGGATTTAGCGGGATAACTTACAATGAGCAGTTCTTC.

This clone occurred once. The rearrangement links TRBV10-2 to TRBJ2-7, with D possibly TRBD2 on 5 matching bases. CDR3 length: 14 residues. V lost 4 bases and J 6 bases, leaving 16 bases between the germline ends. The V gene's germline CDR1 is WSHSY and CDR2 SAAADI. The CDR3 loop is CASSGGVIPLEQYF. CDR3 coding DNA: TGCGCCAGCAGTGGGGGAGTAATACCCCTCGAGCAGTACTTC.

The chain uses TRBV6-5 and TRBJ2-3, with 9 nucleotides matching TRBD2. J was trimmed by 1 base and V by 11 bases; bases with no gene match: 7. This CDR3 contains 14 residues. Germline-derived CDR1 and CDR2 are MNHEY and SVGAGI. CDR3 sequence: CAGGGAEGTDTQYF. The CDR3 region has the DNA TGTGCCGGCGGGGGGGCTGAAGGCACAGATACGCAGTATTTT.

This rearrangement joins TRBV25-1 to TRBJ2-3; D unresolved. In germline, CDR1 is MGHDK, CDR2 SYGVNS. This CDR3 region has 14 residues. V was pared by 4 bases and J by 1 base, with 9 bases between. The CDR3 reads CASSAHDGTDTQYF. CDR3 DNA: TGTGCCAGCAGTGCACACGACGGCACAGATACGCAGTATTTT.

With regard to this clone: Other DNA sequences in this sample translate to the same CDR3. The genes are TRBV6-6 and TRBJ1-4; D remains ambiguous. From germline, CDR1 is MNHNY and CDR2 SVGAGI (reference sequence). V lost 0 bases and J lost 0, with 5 bases in between. There are 15 residues in the CDR3. DNA of the CDR3: TGTGCCAGCAGTTACTCGTTGGCAACTAATGAAAAACTGTTTTTT. This encodes CASSYSLATNEKLFF.

J is TRBJ2-7 and V is TRBV19, with D perhaps TRBD2 (6 bases). V was cut by 5 bases and J by 0 bases, with 11 bases left in between. Per the germline V gene, CDR1 is LNHDA and CDR2 is SQIVND (reference sequence). The CDR3 spans 14 residues. This CDR3 reads CASSLDGSSYEQYF. In DNA, the CDR3 is TGTGCCAGTAGTCTGGACGGGAGCTCCTACGAGCAGTACTTC.